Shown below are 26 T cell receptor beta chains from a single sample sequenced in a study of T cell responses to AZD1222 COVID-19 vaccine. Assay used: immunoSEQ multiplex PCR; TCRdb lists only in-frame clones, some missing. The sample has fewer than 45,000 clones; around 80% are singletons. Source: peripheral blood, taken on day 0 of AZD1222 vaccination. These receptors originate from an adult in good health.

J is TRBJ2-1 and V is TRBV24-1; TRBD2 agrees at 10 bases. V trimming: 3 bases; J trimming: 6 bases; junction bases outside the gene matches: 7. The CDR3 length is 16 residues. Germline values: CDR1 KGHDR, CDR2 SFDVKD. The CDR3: CATSDLKREGGNEQFF. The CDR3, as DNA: TGTGCCACCAGTGATCTCAAGCGGGAGGGGGGCAATGAGCAGTTCTTC.

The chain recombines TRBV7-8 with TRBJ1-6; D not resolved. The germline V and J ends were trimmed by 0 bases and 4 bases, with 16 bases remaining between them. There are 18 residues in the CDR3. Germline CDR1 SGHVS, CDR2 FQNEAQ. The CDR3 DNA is TGTGCCAGCAGCTTAGCCCGTCGGCTTACCGAATATAATTCACCCCTCCACTTT. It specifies CASSLARRLTEYNSPLHF.

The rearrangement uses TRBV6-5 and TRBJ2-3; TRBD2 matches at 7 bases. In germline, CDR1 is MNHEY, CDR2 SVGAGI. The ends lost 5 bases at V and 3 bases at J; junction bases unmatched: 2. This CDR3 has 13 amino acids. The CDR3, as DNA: TGTGCCAGCAGTCGTAGCGGGACAGATACGCAGTATTTT. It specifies CASSRSGTDTQYF.

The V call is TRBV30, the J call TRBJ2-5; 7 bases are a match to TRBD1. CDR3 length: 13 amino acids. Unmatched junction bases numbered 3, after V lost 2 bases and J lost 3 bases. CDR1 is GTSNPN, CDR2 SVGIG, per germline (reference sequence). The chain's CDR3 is CAWSRGQKETQYF. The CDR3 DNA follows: TGTGCCTGGAGTCGGGGACAGAAAGAGACCCAGTACTTC.

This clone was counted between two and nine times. For the CDR3, the DNA is TGTGCCAGCACCCAGGGGATTGAAGCTTTCTTT. It encodes CASTQGIEAFF. V and J are TRBV11-2 and TRBJ1-1; D possibly corresponds to TRBD1 (6 bases). CDR3 size: 11 residues. Trimming took off 7 bases at V and 7 bases at J, with 10 bases between the two ends. Germline V gives CDR1 SGHAT, CDR2 FQNNGV.

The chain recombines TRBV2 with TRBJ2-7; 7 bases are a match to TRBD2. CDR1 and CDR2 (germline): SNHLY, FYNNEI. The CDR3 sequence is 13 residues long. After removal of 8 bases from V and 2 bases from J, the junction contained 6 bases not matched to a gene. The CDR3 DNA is TGTGCCAGCGAAGGCGGGGGAACCTACGAGCAGTACTTC. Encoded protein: CASEGGGTYEQYF.

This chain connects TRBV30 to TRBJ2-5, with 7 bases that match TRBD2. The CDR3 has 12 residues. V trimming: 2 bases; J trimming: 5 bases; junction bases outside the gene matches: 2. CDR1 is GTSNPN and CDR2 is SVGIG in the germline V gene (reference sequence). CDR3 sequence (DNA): TGTGCCTGGAGTAGCGGGATGGAGACCCAGTACTTC. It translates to CAWSSGMETQYF.

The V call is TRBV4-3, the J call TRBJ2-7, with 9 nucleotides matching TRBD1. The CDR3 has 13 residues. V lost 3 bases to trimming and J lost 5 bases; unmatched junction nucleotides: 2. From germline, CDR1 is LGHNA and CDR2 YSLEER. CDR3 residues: CASSQDRGNEQYF. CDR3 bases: TGCGCCAGCAGCCAGGACAGGGGAAACGAGCAGTACTTC.

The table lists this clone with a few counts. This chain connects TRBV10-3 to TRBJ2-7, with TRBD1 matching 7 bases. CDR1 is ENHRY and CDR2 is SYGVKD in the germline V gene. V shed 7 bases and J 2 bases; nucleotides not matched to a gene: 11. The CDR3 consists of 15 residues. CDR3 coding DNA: TGTGCCATCAATCCCGGGACAGCTTCTACCTACGAGCAGTACTTC. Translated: CAINPGTASTYEQYF.

The CDR3 DNA sequence: TGTGCCAGCAGCTCCGGGACAGGGGTCTACAATGAGCAGTTCTTC. Protein: CASSSGTGVYNEQFF. The chain uses TRBV7-3 and TRBJ2-1, with 10 bases that match TRBD1. The junction had 3 bases not matched to a gene; V was cut back by 4 bases and J by 3 bases. This CDR3 contains 15 residues. Germline V CDR1 and CDR2: SGHTA, FQGTGA.

The CDR3 DNA sequence: TGCGCCAGCAGGCCAGGAAGCACCGGGGAGCTGTTTTTT. Translation: CASRPGSTGELFF. The chain employs TRBV5-1 and TRBJ2-2, with D unclear. Trimming took off 5 bases at V and 4 bases at J, with 9 bases between the two ends. The CDR3 covers 13 residues. In germline, CDR1 is SGHRS, CDR2 YFSETQ.

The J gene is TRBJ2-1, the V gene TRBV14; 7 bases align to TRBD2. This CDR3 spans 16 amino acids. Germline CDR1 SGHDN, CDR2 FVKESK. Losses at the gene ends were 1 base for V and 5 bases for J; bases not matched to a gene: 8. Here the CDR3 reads CASSQGYWGGDNEQFF. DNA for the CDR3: TGTGCCAGCAGCCAAGGTTATTGGGGGGGGGACAATGAGCAGTTCTTC.

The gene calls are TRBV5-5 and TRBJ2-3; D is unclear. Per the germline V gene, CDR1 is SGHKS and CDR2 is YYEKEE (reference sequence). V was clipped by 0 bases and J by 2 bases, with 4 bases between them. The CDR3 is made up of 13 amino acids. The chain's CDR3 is CASSLVVTDTQYF. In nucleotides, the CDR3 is TGTGCCAGCAGCTTGGTGGTCACAGATACGCAGTATTTT.

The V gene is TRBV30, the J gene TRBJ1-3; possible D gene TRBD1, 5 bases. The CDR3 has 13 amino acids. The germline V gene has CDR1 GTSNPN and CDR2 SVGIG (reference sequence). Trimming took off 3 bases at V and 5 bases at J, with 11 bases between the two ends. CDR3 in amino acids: CAWSRDVRNTIYF. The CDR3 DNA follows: TGTGCCTGGAGCAGGGATGTTAGAAACACCATATATTTT.

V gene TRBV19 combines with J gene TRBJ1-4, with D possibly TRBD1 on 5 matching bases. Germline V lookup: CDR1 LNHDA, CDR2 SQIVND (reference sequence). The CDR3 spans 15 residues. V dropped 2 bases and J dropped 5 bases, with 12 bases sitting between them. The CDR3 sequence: CASSIRAGSNEKLFF. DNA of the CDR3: TGTGCCAGTAGTATACGGGCAGGGAGCAATGAAAAACTGTTTTTT.

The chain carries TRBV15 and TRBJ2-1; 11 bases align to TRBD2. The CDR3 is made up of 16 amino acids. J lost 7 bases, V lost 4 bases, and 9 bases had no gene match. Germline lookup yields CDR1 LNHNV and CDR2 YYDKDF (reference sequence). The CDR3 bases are TGTGCCACCAGCATCCTTAGCGGGAGGGCCAAAAATGAGCAGTTCTTC. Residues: CATSILSGRAKNEQFF.

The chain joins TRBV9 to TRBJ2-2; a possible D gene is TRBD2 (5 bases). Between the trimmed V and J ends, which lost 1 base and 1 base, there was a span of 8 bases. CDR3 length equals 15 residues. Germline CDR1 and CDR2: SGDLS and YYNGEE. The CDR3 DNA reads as TGTGCCAGCAGCGTAAGGGCGGGGAACACCGGGGAGCTGTTTTTT. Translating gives CASSVRAGNTGELFF.

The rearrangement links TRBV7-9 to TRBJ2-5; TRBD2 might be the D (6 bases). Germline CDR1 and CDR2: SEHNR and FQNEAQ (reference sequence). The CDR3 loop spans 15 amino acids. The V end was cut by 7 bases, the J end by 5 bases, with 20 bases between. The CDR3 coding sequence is TGTGCCAGCACCCTCCGGGGAGGCCAGGAGGAGACCCAGTACTTC. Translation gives CASTLRGGQEETQYF.

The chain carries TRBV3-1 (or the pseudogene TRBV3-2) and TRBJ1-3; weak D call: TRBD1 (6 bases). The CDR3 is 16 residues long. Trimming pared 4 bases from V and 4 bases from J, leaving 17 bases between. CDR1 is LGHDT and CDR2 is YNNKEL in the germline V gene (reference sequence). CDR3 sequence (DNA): TGTGCCAGCAGCCTGACGATGTCAGGGGTGGGAAACACCATATATTTT. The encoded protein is CASSLTMSGVGNTIYF.

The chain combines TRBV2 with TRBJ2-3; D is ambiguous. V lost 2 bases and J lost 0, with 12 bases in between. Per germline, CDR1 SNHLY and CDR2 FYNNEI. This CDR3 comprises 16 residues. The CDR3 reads CASSESRVSSTDTQYF. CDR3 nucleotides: TGTGCCAGCAGTGAATCACGCGTTTCTAGCACAGATACGCAGTATTTT.

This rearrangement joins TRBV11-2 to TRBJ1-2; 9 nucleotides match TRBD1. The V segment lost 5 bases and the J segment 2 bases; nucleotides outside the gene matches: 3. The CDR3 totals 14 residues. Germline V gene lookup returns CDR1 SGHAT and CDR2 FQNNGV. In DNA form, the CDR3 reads TGTGCCAGCAGCACAGGACAGGGGAACTATGGCTACACCTTC. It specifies CASSTGQGNYGYTF.

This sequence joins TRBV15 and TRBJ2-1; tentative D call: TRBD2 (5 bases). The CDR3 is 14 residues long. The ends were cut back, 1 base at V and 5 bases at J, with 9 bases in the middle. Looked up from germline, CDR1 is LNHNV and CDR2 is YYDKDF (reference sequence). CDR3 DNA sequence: TGTGCCACCAGCAGAGCGGGGTTCGACAATGAGCAGTTCTTC. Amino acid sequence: CATSRAGFDNEQFF.

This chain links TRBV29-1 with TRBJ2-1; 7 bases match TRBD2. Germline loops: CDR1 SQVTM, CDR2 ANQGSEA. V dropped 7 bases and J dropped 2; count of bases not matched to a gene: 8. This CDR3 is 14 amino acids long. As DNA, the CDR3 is TGCAGCGGGCGGGCGGGAGCCCCCTACAATGAGCAGTTCTTC. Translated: CSGRAGAPYNEQFF.

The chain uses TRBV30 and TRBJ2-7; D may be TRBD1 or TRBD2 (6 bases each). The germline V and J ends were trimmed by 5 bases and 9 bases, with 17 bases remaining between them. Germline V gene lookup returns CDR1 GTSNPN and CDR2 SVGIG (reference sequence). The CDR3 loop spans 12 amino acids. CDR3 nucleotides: TGTGCCTGGGATCGGGACTTGGGGGCGCAGTACTTC. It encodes CAWDRDLGAQYF.

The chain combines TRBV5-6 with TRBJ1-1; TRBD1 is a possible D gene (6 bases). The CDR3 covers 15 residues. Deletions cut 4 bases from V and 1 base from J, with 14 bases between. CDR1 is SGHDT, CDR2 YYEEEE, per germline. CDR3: CASSALDRENTEAFF. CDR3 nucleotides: TGTGCCAGCAGCGCGCTGGACAGAGAGAACACTGAAGCTTTCTTT.

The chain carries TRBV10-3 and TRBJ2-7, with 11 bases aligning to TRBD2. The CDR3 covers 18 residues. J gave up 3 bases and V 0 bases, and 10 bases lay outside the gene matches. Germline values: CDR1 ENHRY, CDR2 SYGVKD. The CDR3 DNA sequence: TGTGCCATCAGTGAGTCGGAAGGGGGACTAGCGGCACGCTACGAGCAGTACTTC. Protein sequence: CAISESEGGLAARYEQYF.